Presented here are 29 T cell receptor beta chains from one specimen sequenced in a study of neoadjuvant nivolumab and ipilimumab in lung cancer. TCRdb's table, derived via immunoSEQ multiplex PCR, lists solely in-frame clones and lacks some. The data show 28,000 or so clones, 65% to 85% seen once. This sample comprised tumor tissue, obtained after neoadjuvant nivolumab, alone or with ipilimumab, at or shortly before surgery. Receptors were obtained from an adult with non-small cell lung cancer.

The chain has TRBV6-5 and TRBJ2-1, with D uncertain. Germline assignment: CDR1 MNHEY and CDR2 SVGAGI. This CDR3 is 15 amino acids long. The V and J ends lost 4 bases and 1 base respectively, with 11 bases between them. The CDR3 bases are TGTGCCAGCAGTTCAACTGGGTGGTCCTACAATGAGCAGTTCTTC. It is translated as CASSSTGWSYNEQFF.

This rearrangement joins TRBV5-1 to TRBJ1-5; D remains unclear. The CDR3 is 13 residues long. The germline CDR1 and CDR2 sequences are SGHRS and YFSETQ. Trimming took off 0 bases at V and 5 bases at J, with 6 bases between the two ends. In nucleotides, the CDR3 is TGCGCCAGCAGCTTGGACGGGGATCAGCCCCAGCATTTT. As protein: CASSLDGDQPQHF. Variable domain in full (rest from reference TRBV5-1 and TRBJ1-5): KAGVTQTPRYLIKTRGQQVTLSCSPISGHRSVSWYQQTPGQGLQFLFEYFSETQRNKGNFPGRFSGRQFSNSRSEMNVSTLELGDSALYLCASSLDGDQPQHFGDGTRLSIL.

This clone was detected only a few times. This chain links TRBV29-1 with TRBJ2-3; D ambiguous. V lost 5 bases to trimming and J lost 5 bases, with 5 bases between them. Per the germline V gene, CDR1 is SQVTM and CDR2 is ANQGSEA. The CDR3 has 10 residues. The CDR3 region has the DNA TGCAGCGTTAGACAAGATACGCAGTATTTT. Translated: CSVRQDTQYF.

CDR3 sequence reads: CASALTRVFGTNEKLFF. The CDR3 coding sequence is TGTGCCAGCGCTCTCACTAGGGTATTCGGAACTAATGAAAAACTGTTTTTT. The chain has TRBV18 and TRBJ1-4; D is unclear. Trimming shortened V by 8 bases and J by 1 base, and 20 bases separated the two germline ends. The CDR3 contains 17 residues. CDR1 and CDR2 (germline): KGHSH, LQKENI.

The genes are TRBV11-3 and TRBJ2-4; TRBD2 is a possible D gene (5 bases). V lost 2 bases and J lost 3, with 17 bases in between. Germline lookup yields CDR1 SGHNT and CDR2 YENEEA. The CDR3 is 17 residues long. CDR3 amino acids: CASSLLLAAAGKNIQYF. The CDR3 DNA is TGTGCCAGCAGCTTACTACTGGCAGCGGCGGGCAAAAACATTCAGTACTTC.

DNA of the CDR3: TGTGCCAGCAGTCACCGCGGACAGGGACGAAATGAGCAGTTCTTC. It encodes CASSHRGQGRNEQFF. The rearrangement links TRBV6-5 to TRBJ2-1; 8 positions agree with TRBD1. Looked up from germline, CDR1 is MNHEY and CDR2 is SVGAGI. V trimming: 5 bases; J trimming: 7 bases; junction bases outside the gene matches: 10. The CDR3 is 15 residues long.

V gene TRBV18 combines with J gene TRBJ2-3; no clear D. This CDR3 is 17 amino acids long. Germline lookup yields CDR1 KGHSH and CDR2 LQKENI. Deletions cut 5 bases from V and 6 bases from J, with 24 bases between. CDR3 in amino acids: CASSAMMRSDVLDTQYF. The DNA of the CDR3 is TGTGCCAGCTCAGCTATGATGAGATCAGACGTTCTGGATACGCAGTATTTT.

V usage is TRBV7-2 and J usage is TRBJ1-1, with D tentatively TRBD1 (6 bases). Deletions cut 0 bases from V and 0 bases from J, with 8 bases between. This CDR3 region has 15 residues. Per germline, CDR1 SGHTA and CDR2 FQGNSA. CDR3 sequence reads: CASSLAQGLNTEAFF. The CDR3 DNA sequence: TGTGCCAGCAGCTTAGCCCAGGGGCTGAACACTGAAGCTTTCTTT.

This clone was seen just once. J is TRBJ2-3 and V is TRBV5-6; TRBD2 aligns across 7 bases. Germline V CDR1 and CDR2: SGHDT, YYEEEE. CDR3 length equals 17 residues. The trim removed 1 base at V and 1 base at J, leaving 9 bases unmatched. The chain's CDR3 is CASSLYVGTTRTDTQYF. As DNA, the CDR3 is TGTGCCAGCAGCTTGTACGTGGGGACTACACGCACAGATACGCAGTATTTT. Together with reference TRBV5-6 and TRBJ2-3, the CDR3 gives the full variable domain: DAGVTQSPTHLIKTRGQQVTLRCSPKSGHDTVSWYQQALGQGPQFIFQYYEEEERQRGNFPDRFSGHQFPNYSSELNVNALLLGDSALYLCASSLYVGTTRTDTQYFGPGTRLTVL.

This clone is labeled as medium-sized. V and J are TRBV5-6 and TRBJ2-5; 8 nucleotides line up with TRBD1. CDR3 size: 13 residues. CDR1 is SGHDT, CDR2 YYEEEE, per germline. Trimming at V came to 2 bases and at J to 5 bases, leaving 2 bases not matched to a gene. CDR3 coding DNA: TGTGCCAGCAGCTTCGGACAGGGTGAGACCCAGTACTTC. This encodes CASSFGQGETQYF.

This chain connects TRBV7-9 to TRBJ2-3; tentatively, D is TRBD2 (5 bases). The CDR3 has 17 amino acids. V was clipped by 5 bases and J by 2 bases, with 20 bases between them. CDR1 and CDR2 from the germline V gene are SEHNR and FQNEAQ (reference sequence). The CDR3 region has the DNA TGTGCCAGCAGCCCTGAACTGGCGGGTACATACACAGATACGCAGTATTTT. Amino acids: CASSPELAGTYTDTQYF. Supplemented by reference TRBV7-9 and TRBJ2-3, the full variable domain reads DTGVSQNPRHKITKRGQNVTFRCDPISEHNRLYWYRQTLGQGPEFLTYFQNEAQLEKSRLLSDRFSAERPKGSFSTLEIQRTEQGDSAMYLCASSPELAGTYTDTQYFGPGTRLTVL.

The chain joins TRBV13 to TRBJ2-7; D might be TRBD1 (6 bases). The CDR3 contains 14 residues. V was pared by 6 bases and J by 2 bases, with 14 bases between. The germline CDR1 and CDR2 sequences are PRHDT and FYEKMQ (reference sequence). The CDR3 spells CASRQTGSTYEQYF. CDR3 nucleotide sequence: TGTGCCAGCAGGCAAACAGGGAGTACCTACGAGCAGTACTTC.

The DNA for the CDR3 is TGTGCCAGCAGCGTAGACGGAACAGGGAACGGCTATGGCTACACCTTC. Translated: CASSVDGTGNGYGYTF. The genes are TRBV9 and TRBJ1-2; possibly TRBD1 for D (6 bases). V was pared by 0 bases and J by 4 bases, with 16 bases between. This CDR3 comprises 16 residues. The germline CDR1 and CDR2 sequences are SGDLS and YYNGEE.

The genes are TRBV13 and TRBJ2-5; D is possibly TRBD2 (5 bases). CDR3 length: 17 residues. The germline gives CDR1 PRHDT, CDR2 FYEKMQ (reference sequence). Trimming shortened V by 2 bases and J by 2 bases, and 18 bases separated the two germline ends. CDR3: CASSLRTQRSPQETQYF. The CDR3 DNA reads TGTGCCAGCAGCTTAAGGACCCAGCGGAGCCCTCAAGAGACCCAGTACTTC.

The genes are TRBV7-6 and TRBJ2-2; tentatively, D is TRBD1 (5 bases). CDR1 is SGHVS, CDR2 FNYEAQ, per germline. CDR3 length equals 13 residues. V was pared by 4 bases and J by 7 bases, with 10 bases between. This CDR3 reads CASSSIGVGELFF. The DNA of the CDR3 is TGTGCCAGCAGCTCCATAGGGGTCGGGGAGCTGTTTTTT.

Here the CDR3 reads CASSLAYRGEFTDTQYF. CDR3 bases: TGCGCCAGCAGCTTGGCCTATCGGGGGGAATTCACAGATACGCAGTATTTT. The chain recombines TRBV5-1 with TRBJ2-3; 7 bases are shared with TRBD2. V lost 0 bases, J lost 2 bases, and 9 bases stayed unmatched. This CDR3 spans 17 amino acids. Germline loops: CDR1 SGHRS, CDR2 YFSETQ.

This clone came up a few times. The chain joins TRBV14 to TRBJ1-4; D unresolved. The CDR3 has 16 amino acids. In germline, CDR1 is SGHDN, CDR2 FVKESK. V lost 4 bases, J lost 7 bases, and 19 bases lay in between. CDR3: CASSPRFGEATEKLFF. The CDR3 DNA reads as TGTGCCAGCAGCCCTCGTTTCGGGGAGGCGACTGAAAAACTGTTTTTT.

The chain carries TRBV5-4 and TRBJ2-7, with D possibly TRBD2 on 5 matching bases. From germline, CDR1 is SGHNT and CDR2 YYREEE (reference sequence). Trimming took off 3 bases at V and 5 bases at J, with 12 bases between the two ends. The CDR3 is 13 amino acids. CDR3 coding DNA: TGTGCCAGCAGCTCACGGTCGAGGGACGAGCAGTACTTC. It is translated as CASSSRSRDEQYF.

The chain joins TRBV15 to TRBJ2-3; D remains ambiguous. The CDR3 spans 14 residues. With 0 bases removed from V and 0 bases from J, the gap between germline ends came to 4 bases. Germline V gene lookup returns CDR1 LNHNV and CDR2 YYDKDF (reference sequence). CDR3 sequence: CATSRDQSTDTQYF. The CDR3 DNA is TGTGCCACCAGCAGAGATCAAAGCACAGATACGCAGTATTTT.

This clone was picked up a small number of times. The genes are TRBV7-9 and TRBJ2-1; D is perhaps TRBD2 (7 bases). V lost 3 bases, J lost 0 bases, and 15 bases lay in between. The CDR3 is 17 residues long. Germline V gives CDR1 SEHNR, CDR2 FQNEAQ (reference sequence). The CDR3, as DNA: TGTGCCAGCAGCTTCATGAGGGGGGGGAACTCCTACAATGAGCAGTTCTTC. Its translation is CASSFMRGGNSYNEQFF.

The rearrangement uses TRBV4-3 and TRBJ1-2; no clear D gene. V was cut by 1 base and J by 4 bases, with 16 bases left in between. CDR3 size: 16 residues. Germline CDR1 is LGHNA and CDR2 is YSLEER. The CDR3 is CASSQASVASAYGYTF. Written as DNA, the CDR3 is TGCGCCAGCAGCCAAGCTAGCGTCGCTAGTGCCTATGGCTACACCTTC.

The V gene is TRBV19, the J gene TRBJ2-1; TRBD2 aligns across 12 bases. The germline V gene encodes CDR1 LNHDA and CDR2 SQIVND (reference sequence). This CDR3 spans 20 amino acids. Germline trimming cut 6 bases from V and 0 bases from J; bases unmatched to any gene: 15. Here the CDR3 reads CASSSRLAGAPRSSYNEQFF. CDR3 nucleotides: TGTGCCAGTAGCTCAAGACTAGCGGGGGCCCCTAGGAGCTCCTACAATGAGCAGTTCTTC.

The rearrangement uses TRBV6-5 and TRBJ2-7; D may be TRBD1 (5 bases). Germline-derived CDR1 and CDR2 are MNHEY and SVGAGI. The CDR3 length is 16 residues. The V and J ends lost 0 bases and 0 bases respectively, with 12 bases between them. CDR3 DNA: TGTGCCAGCAGTTACTCAACAGGTTCGAGCTCCTACGAGCAGTACTTC. It specifies CASSYSTGSSSYEQYF.

In DNA, the CDR3 is TGTGCCTGGAGTGTACAGGGTGAGACCCAGTACTTC. Protein sequence: CAWSVQGETQYF. The gene calls are TRBV30 and TRBJ2-5; a possible D gene is TRBD1 (6 bases). V was clipped by 0 bases and J by 5 bases, with 7 bases between them. CDR1 is GTSNPN and CDR2 is SVGIG in the germline V gene (reference sequence). There are 12 residues in the CDR3. The whole variable domain, filled in from reference TRBV30 and TRBJ2-5, reads SQTIHQWPATLVQPVGSPLSLECTVEGTSNPNLYWYRQAAGRGLQLLFYSVGIGQISSEVPQNLSASRPQDRQFILSSKKLLLSDSGFYLCAWSVQGETQYFGPGTRLLVL.

The rearrangement uses TRBV6-5 and TRBJ1-5, with 7 positions matching TRBD1. The trim removed 6 bases at V and 6 bases at J, leaving 8 bases unmatched. CDR1 MNHEY and CDR2 SVGAGI come from the germline V gene. The length of the CDR3 is 14 residues. The DNA for the CDR3 is TGTGCCAGCAGGACGGGACAGTCTGGTCAGCCCCAGCATTTT. It translates to CASRTGQSGQPQHF.

The chain links TRBV29-1 to TRBJ1-2; D is possibly TRBD1 (5 bases). V was cut by 5 bases and J by 4 bases, with 17 bases left in between. The CDR3 length is 14 residues. Germline V gives CDR1 SQVTM, CDR2 ANQGSEA. The CDR3 DNA reads as TGCAGCGTTCTCGGGGGGGTGGATAGCTATGGCTACACCTTC. Residues: CSVLGGVDSYGYTF.

The chain uses TRBV11-3 and TRBJ2-3; D gene uncertain. Trimming left V 2 bases short and J 0 bases short, with 6 bases between. This CDR3 has 14 amino acids. Germline V gives CDR1 SGHNT, CDR2 YENEEA. The CDR3 loop reads CASSLTTSTDTQYF. The CDR3 DNA reads as TGTGCCAGCAGCTTAACCACTAGCACAGATACGCAGTATTTT. Using reference TRBV11-3 and TRBJ2-3 for the parts outside the CDR3, the full variable domain is EAGVVQSPRYKIIEKKQPVAFWCNPISGHNTLYWYLQNLGQGPELLIRYENEEAVDDSQLPKDRFSAERLKGVDSTLKIQPAELGDSAVYLCASSLTTSTDTQYFGPGTRLTVL.

This sequence joins TRBV27 and TRBJ2-5; no firm D call. The CDR3 is 15 residues long. V was cut by 4 bases and J by 2 bases, with 14 bases left in between. Germline values: CDR1 MNHEY, CDR2 SMNVEV (reference sequence). In DNA form, the CDR3 reads TGTGCCAGCAGTTCATTTGGACCTTCTCAAGAGACCCAGTACTTC. Translation gives CASSSFGPSQETQYF.

The chain links TRBV18 to TRBJ1-1; 9 bases line up with TRBD1. The V and J ends lost 5 bases and 3 bases, in that order; junction bases with no gene match: 4. Germline-derived CDR1 and CDR2 are KGHSH and LQKENI. The CDR3 spans 14 residues. Here the CDR3 reads CASSSTGGDTEAFF. CDR3 in DNA: TGTGCCAGCTCATCTACAGGGGGCGACACTGAAGCTTTCTTT.